This T cell receptor beta chain was recovered during a study of OX40 agonist ivuxolimab in advanced cancers. On the study more broadly: Ivuxolimab doses were 0.01, 0.1, 0.3, 1.5, 3 or 10 mg/kg every 2 weeks. Three partial responders included one hepatocellular carcinoma patient and two cutaneous melanoma patients. Study-level findings and limits: The mean number of expanded clones was higher in CD8+ T cells than in CD4+.

As regards this clone: Its target is not known.

Only in-frame clones appear in the TCRdb table, and some are missing; sequencing was by immunoSEQ multiplex PCR. The table includes tens of thousands of clones, around 93% detected once. The CDR3 sequence is 15 residues long. The germline V gene has CDR1 MGHRA and CDR2 YSYEKL. The V end lost 0 bases, the J end lost 4 bases, and 10 bases lay between the germline ends. Sequenced here: CD4+ or CD8+ T cells sorted from blood, sampled in a trial of the OX40 agonist ivuxolimab. This TCR came from an adult with an advanced solid tumor such as melanoma, head and neck, liver or kidney cancer. The J gene is TRBJ1-5, the V gene TRBV4-1; D is ambiguous. Here the CDR3 reads CASSQDLGRNQPQHF. The DNA for the CDR3 is TGCGCCAGCAGCCAAGATTTGGGCCGAAATCAGCCCCAGCATTTT.